What follows are 5 T cell receptor beta chains derived from one specimen sequenced in a study of blood T cell repertoires in COVID-19. Clones were sequenced by immunoSEQ multiplex PCR, and TCRdb holds only the in-frame ones, with some missing. Found here are a few hundred thousand clones, over 75% of them singletons; the top ten hold roughly 4.6%. The source material was peripheral blood. All receptors come from a man aged 50-60 years with active or convalescent COVID-19.

This chain connects TRBV5-1 to TRBJ1-1, with a tentative D call TRBD1 (6 bases). The germline V and J ends were trimmed by 5 bases and 2 bases, with 10 bases remaining between them. This CDR3 contains 13 residues. Germline V CDR1 and CDR2: SGHRS, YFSETQ. CDR3 residues: CASRDSLNTEAFF. CDR3 nucleotides: TGCGCCAGCAGGGACAGTCTAAACACTGAAGCTTTCTTT.

The chain combines TRBV12-5 with TRBJ2-7; 8 bases fit TRBD2. Per germline, CDR1 LGHNT and CDR2 FRNRAP. The CDR3 runs to 14 residues. Trimming took 6 bases from V and 6 from J; bases not matched to a gene: 10. The CDR3 sequence is CASGPGSGSSEQYF. The CDR3 coding sequence is TGTGCTAGTGGCCCGGGCAGCGGGAGCTCCGAGCAGTACTTC.

This clone has only a few counts. The chain couples TRBV18 to TRBJ1-1; 9 bases map to TRBD1. Trimming took 4 bases from V and 4 from J; bases not matched to a gene: 4. The CDR3 extends over 14 amino acids. The germline CDR1 and CDR2 sequences are KGHSH and LQKENI. The CDR3, as DNA: TGTGCCAGCTCACAGACAGGGGGGCTCACTGAAGCTTTCTTT. Encoded protein: CASSQTGGLTEAFF.

The chain uses TRBV30 and TRBJ1-2; possible D gene TRBD1, 5 bases. The CDR3 covers 14 residues. The V gene lost 2 bases and the J gene lost 1 base, with 11 bases spanning the gap. Germline loops: CDR1 GTSNPN, CDR2 SVGIG (reference sequence). The CDR3 spells CAWSIRDYNYGYTF. The DNA of the CDR3 is TGTGCCTGGAGTATCAGGGACTATAACTATGGCTACACCTTC.

This chain joins TRBV5-4 and TRBJ2-1, with a weak D call TRBD2 (5 bases). The CDR3 runs 15 residues. V dropped 1 base and J dropped 8 bases, with 16 bases sitting between them. Germline values: CDR1 SGHNT, CDR2 YYREEE (reference sequence). The CDR3 loop is CASSLKASPADEQFF. The CDR3 coding sequence is TGTGCCAGCAGCTTGAAGGCCTCGCCAGCGGATGAGCAGTTCTTC.